Listed below are T cell receptor beta chains from one sample, sequenced in a study of T cells in Graves' hyperthyroidism and ophthalmopathy. TCRdb called the multiplex PCR reads again in MiXCR, with one record for every CDR3 protein. This sample carries under 250,000 distinct CDR3 sequences, approximately 25% of them seen once, and the ten largest clones take roughly 40%. Sample: blood. Receptors were obtained from a woman aged 40 to 55 with Graves' ophthalmopathy. Each CDR3 is given with its conserved first and last residue. The order of the fields is V gene, D gene, clone size, J gene, CDR3 protein, CDR3 DNA. A D gene is named only where the DNA matches it firmly. Some rows mark clone size as missing; the rest say once, few, many or name a class of expanded clone.

>TRBV11-3|-|many|TRBJ2-2
CASSLDSLNTGELFF
TGTGCCAGCAGCTTAGATAGCTTAAACACCGGGGAGCTGTTTTTT
>TRBV3-1|-|many|TRBJ2-7
CASSPTTSWFYGQYF
TGTGCCAGCAGCCCCACGACCTCTTGGTTCTACGGGCAGTACTTC
>TRBV20-1|TRBD1|-|TRBJ2-7
CSASQGATYEQYF
TGCAGTGCTAGTCAGGGGGCGACCTACGAGCAGTACTTC
>TRBV5-6|TRBD1|many|TRBJ2-6
CASSLGQGAYGANVLTF
TGTGCCAGCAGCTTAGGGCAGGGGGCCTATGGGGCCAACGTCCTGACTTTC
>TRBV10-3|TRBD1|-|TRBJ2-7
CATSGQGAVEQYF
TGTGCCACCTCGGGACAGGGGGCGGTCGAGCAGTACTTC
>TRBV6-1|TRBD2|-|TRBJ2-7
CASRPGTSYEQYF
TGTGCCAGCAGACCCGGGACTAGTTACGAGCAGTACTTC
>TRBV10-2|TRBD2|-|TRBJ2-5
CASRLAGAGRETQYF
TGCGCCAGCAGACTAGCGGGAGCCGGGCGGGAGACCCAGTACTTC
>TRBV20-1|-|-|TRBJ1-5
CSAHSTGIGNQPQHF
TGCAGTGCCCACTCAACAGGGATCGGTAATCAGCCCCAGCATTTT
>TRBV11-2|-|-|TRBJ2-3
CASSSGEGTDTQYF
TGTGCCAGCAGCTCCGGAGAGGGGACAGATACGCAGTATTTT
>TRBV5-1|-|many|TRBJ2-7
CASSPAGGWEQYF
TGCGCCAGCAGCCCGGCCGGGGGCTGGGAGCAGTACTTC
>TRBV28|TRBD2|many|TRBJ2-5
CASTLGGLAETQYF
TGTGCCAGCACCCTAGGCGGACTAGCGGAGACCCAGTACTTC
>TRBV30|-|many|TRBJ1-1
CAWNTVNTEAFF
TGTGCCTGGAACACAGTCAACACTGAAGCTTTCTTT
>TRBV6-5|-|many|TRBJ1-2
CASSYSPLDSARNGYTF
TGTGCCAGCAGTTACTCGCCTTTGGACAGCGCGAGAAATGGCTACACCTTC
>TRBV7-2|TRBD1|many|TRBJ1-2
CASSLALGQGTNYGYTF
TGTGCCAGCAGCTTAGCCTTGGGACAGGGGACAAACTATGGCTACACCTTC
>TRBV15|-|many|TRBJ1-5
CATSRGPDWEPQHF
TGTGCCACCAGCAGAGGACCCGATTGGGAGCCCCAGCATTTT
>TRBV28|-|many|TRBJ2-7
CASSLTPSGGEQYF
TGTGCCAGCAGTCTAACACCATCGGGCGGCGAGCAGTACTTC
>TRBV6-1|TRBD1|few|TRBJ2-7
CASRQGSYEQYF
TGTGCCAGCCGACAGGGGAGCTACGAGCAGTACTTC
>TRBV6-2/TRBV6-3|-|-|TRBJ1-3
CASSYSKVAGTGNTIYF
TGTGCCAGCAGTTACTCGAAAGTAGCCGGAACTGGAAACACCATATATTTT
>TRBV12-3/TRBV12-4|-|-|TRBJ1-2
CASTERGQVYTF
TGTGCCAGCACCGAGCGGGGGCAGGTCTACACCTTC
>TRBV6-2/TRBV6-3|-|-|TRBJ2-7
CASTYRYEQYF
TGTGCCAGCACCTACAGGTACGAGCAGTACTTC
>TRBV30|-|few|TRBJ1-6
CAWTGLWNSPLHF
TGTGCCTGGACAGGGTTGTGGAATTCACCCCTCCACTTT
>TRBV11-3|-|few|TRBJ2-4
CASSQGGGSSDKNIQYF
TGTGCCAGCAGCCAGGGGGGGGGAAGTTCGGACAAAAACATTCAGTACTTC
>TRBV2|TRBD1|-|TRBJ1-2
CASSDIVPGQGVWVKGYGYTF
TGTGCCAGCAGTGATATCGTTCCGGGACAGGGGGTTTGGGTAAAGGGCTATGGCTACACCTTC
>TRBV6-1|-|-|TRBJ1-1
CASSEPRTENTEAFF
TGTGCCAGCAGTGAACCCCGGACAGAGAACACTGAAGCTTTCTTT